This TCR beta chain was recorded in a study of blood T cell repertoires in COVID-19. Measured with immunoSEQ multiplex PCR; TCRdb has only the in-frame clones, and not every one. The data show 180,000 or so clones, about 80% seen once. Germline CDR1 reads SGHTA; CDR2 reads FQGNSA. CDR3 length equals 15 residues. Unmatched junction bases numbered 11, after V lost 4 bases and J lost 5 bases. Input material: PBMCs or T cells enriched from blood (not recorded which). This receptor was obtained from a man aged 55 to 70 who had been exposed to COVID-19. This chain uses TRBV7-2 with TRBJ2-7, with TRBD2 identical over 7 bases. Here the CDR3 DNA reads TGTGCCAGCAGCTCCGGACTAGTTAGTACACACGAGCAGTACTTC. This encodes CASSSGLVSTHEQYF.